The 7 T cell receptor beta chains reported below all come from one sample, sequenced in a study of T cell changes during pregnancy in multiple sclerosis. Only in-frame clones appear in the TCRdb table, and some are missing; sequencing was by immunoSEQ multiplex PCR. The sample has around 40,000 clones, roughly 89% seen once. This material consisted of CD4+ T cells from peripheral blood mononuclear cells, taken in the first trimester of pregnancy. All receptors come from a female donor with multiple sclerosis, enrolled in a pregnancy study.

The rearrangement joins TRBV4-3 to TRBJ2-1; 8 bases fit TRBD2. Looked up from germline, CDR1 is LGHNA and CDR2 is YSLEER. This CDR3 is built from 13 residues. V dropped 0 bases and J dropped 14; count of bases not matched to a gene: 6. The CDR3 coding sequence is TGCGCCAGCAGCCAAGAGGGACTAGTCGGGGAGTTCTTC. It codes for CASSQEGLVGEFF.

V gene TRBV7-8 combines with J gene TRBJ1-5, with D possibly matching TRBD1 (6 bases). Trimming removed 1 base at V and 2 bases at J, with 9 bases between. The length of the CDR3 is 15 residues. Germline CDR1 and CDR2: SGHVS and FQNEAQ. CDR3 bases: TGTGCCAGCAGCTTAGGCAGGGGTGGCAATCAGCCCCAGCATTTT. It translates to CASSLGRGGNQPQHF.

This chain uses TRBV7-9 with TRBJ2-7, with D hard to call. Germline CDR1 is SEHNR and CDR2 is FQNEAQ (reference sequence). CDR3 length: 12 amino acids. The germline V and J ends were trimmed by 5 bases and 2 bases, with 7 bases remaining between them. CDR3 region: CASSPVAYEQYF. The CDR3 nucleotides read TGTGCCAGCAGCCCGGTAGCCTACGAGCAGTACTTC.

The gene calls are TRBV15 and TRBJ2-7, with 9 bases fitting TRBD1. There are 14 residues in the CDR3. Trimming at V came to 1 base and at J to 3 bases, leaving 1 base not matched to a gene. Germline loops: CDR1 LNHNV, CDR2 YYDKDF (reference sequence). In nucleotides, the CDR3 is TGTGCCACCAGCAGAGGACAGGGGGTCTACGAGCAGTACTTC. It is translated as CATSRGQGVYEQYF.

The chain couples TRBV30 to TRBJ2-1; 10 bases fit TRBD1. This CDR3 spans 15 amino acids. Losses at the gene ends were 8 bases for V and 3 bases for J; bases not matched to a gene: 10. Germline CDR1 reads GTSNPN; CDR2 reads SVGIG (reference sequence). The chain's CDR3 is CARSDRGIIYNEQFF. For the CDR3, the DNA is TGTGCCCGTTCGGACAGGGGGATTATCTACAATGAGCAGTTCTTC.

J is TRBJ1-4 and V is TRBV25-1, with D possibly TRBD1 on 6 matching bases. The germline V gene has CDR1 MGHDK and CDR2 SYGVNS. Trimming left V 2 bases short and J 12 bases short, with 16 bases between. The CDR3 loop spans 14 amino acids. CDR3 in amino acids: CASSENGGRSQLFF. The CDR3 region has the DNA TGTGCCAGCAGTGAAAACGGGGGGCGGTCGCAACTGTTTTTT.

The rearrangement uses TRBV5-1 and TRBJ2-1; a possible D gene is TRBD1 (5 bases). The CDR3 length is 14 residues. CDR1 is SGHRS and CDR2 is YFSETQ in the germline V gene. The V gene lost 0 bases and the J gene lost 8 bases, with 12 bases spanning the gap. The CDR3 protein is CASSLVPGPHEQFF. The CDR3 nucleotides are TGCGCCAGCAGCTTGGTCCCAGGGCCCCATGAGCAGTTCTTC.